This entry lists 9 T cell receptor beta chains sequenced from one sample in a study of blood T cells in healthy people across ages. It was with a sample-barcoded 5' primer and a J-beta primer mix that a second PCR of roughly 7 to 12 cycles was run. Each CDR3 protein gets one entry after TCRdb re-called the 5' RACE reads with MiXCR. This table has approximately 800,000 distinct CDR3 sequences, roughly 50% appearing once. Sequenced: blood. Receptor source: a man in his thirties or forties in good health.

CDR3 nucleotides: TGTGCCAGCAGCCAGGGGTTCCAGACGAACACCGGGGAGCTGTTTTTT. This encodes CASSQGFQTNTGELFF. The J gene is TRBJ2-2, the V gene TRBV3-1; D gene ambiguous. CDR1 is LGHDT, CDR2 YNNKEL, per germline (reference sequence). V was shortened by 3 bases and J by 0 bases, with 11 bases between the two germline ends. The length of the CDR3 is 16 residues.

This clonotype was seen a few times. The chain links TRBV29-1 to TRBJ2-1; perhaps TRBD2 as D (6 bases). V lost 7 bases, J lost 8 bases, and 15 bases lay in between. Germline loops: CDR1 SQVTM, CDR2 ANQGSEA. The CDR3 is 12 amino acids. Here the CDR3 reads CSGRDAGDEQFF. In DNA, the CDR3 is TGCAGCGGGAGGGACGCTGGGGATGAGCAGTTCTTC.

The chain combines TRBV4-1 with TRBJ2-1, with D possibly TRBD2 on 5 matching bases. Germline CDR1 and CDR2: MGHRA and YSYEKL. The V end was cut by 1 base, the J end by 3 bases, with 13 bases between. The CDR3 length is 16 residues. The CDR3 sequence is CASSQGPSGVYNEQFF. CDR3 nucleotides: TGCGCCAGCAGCCAAGGTCCCAGCGGAGTCTACAATGAGCAGTTCTTC.

The chain uses TRBV20-1 and TRBJ2-1; TRBD2 aligns across 8 bases. Germline CDR1 is DFQATT and CDR2 is SNEGSKA (reference sequence). V lost 1 base to trimming and J lost 9 bases; unmatched junction nucleotides: 8. The CDR3 contains 14 residues. CDR3 in amino acids: CSARGEREPGEQFF. CDR3 nucleotides: TGCAGTGCTAGAGGCGAGCGGGAGCCTGGTGAGCAGTTCTTC.

The chain recombines TRBV29-1 with TRBJ2-2, with TRBD1 matching 7 bases. Trimming took 4 bases from V and 8 from J; bases not matched to a gene: 10. CDR1 SQVTM and CDR2 ANQGSEA come from the germline V gene. This CDR3 is built from 14 residues. The CDR3 DNA reads as TGCAGCGTTGGGGACAGATCCAAGGTGGGGGAGCTGTTTTTT. It encodes CSVGDRSKVGELFF.

CDR3 residues: CATSPTGSSSGANVLTF. The DNA of the CDR3 is TGTGCCACCAGCCCGACAGGGTCTAGCTCTGGGGCCAACGTCCTGACTTTC. This rearrangement joins TRBV15 to TRBJ2-6; 7 bases map to TRBD1. CDR3 length equals 17 residues. CDR1 is LNHNV and CDR2 is YYDKDF in the germline V gene (reference sequence). J lost 0 bases, V lost 5 bases, and 7 bases had no gene match.

The chain employs TRBV6-6 and TRBJ2-3; 7 bases map to TRBD1. The J segment lost 14 bases and the V segment lost 6 bases, leaving 11 bases of the junction unmatched. The CDR3 contains 12 residues. Germline CDR1 and CDR2: MNHNY and SVGAGI (reference sequence). The CDR3 sequence: CASSPDRQTWYF. CDR3 bases: TGTGCCAGCAGCCCGGACAGGCAGACTTGGTATTTT.

The rearrangement joins TRBV19 to TRBJ2-5; possibly TRBD2 for D (7 bases). The J call may be mistaken, given a closer DNA end match to TRBJ2-7. CDR3 length: 13 amino acids. Looked up from germline, CDR1 is LNHDA and CDR2 is SQIVND (reference sequence). CDR3 sequence: CATEGRGASEQYF. The CDR3 nucleotides are TGTGCCACAGAAGGACGGGGGGCTTCCGAGCAGTACTTC.

The V call is TRBV6-5, the J call TRBJ2-7; D might be TRBD1 (7 bases). The CDR3 length is 15 residues. Germline values: CDR1 MNHEY, CDR2 SVGAGI. With 6 bases removed from V and 2 bases from J, the gap between germline ends came to 17 bases. The CDR3 is CASRVTGEVPYEQYF. The CDR3 nucleotides read TGTGCCAGCAGAGTAACAGGGGAGGTTCCCTACGAGCAGTACTTC.